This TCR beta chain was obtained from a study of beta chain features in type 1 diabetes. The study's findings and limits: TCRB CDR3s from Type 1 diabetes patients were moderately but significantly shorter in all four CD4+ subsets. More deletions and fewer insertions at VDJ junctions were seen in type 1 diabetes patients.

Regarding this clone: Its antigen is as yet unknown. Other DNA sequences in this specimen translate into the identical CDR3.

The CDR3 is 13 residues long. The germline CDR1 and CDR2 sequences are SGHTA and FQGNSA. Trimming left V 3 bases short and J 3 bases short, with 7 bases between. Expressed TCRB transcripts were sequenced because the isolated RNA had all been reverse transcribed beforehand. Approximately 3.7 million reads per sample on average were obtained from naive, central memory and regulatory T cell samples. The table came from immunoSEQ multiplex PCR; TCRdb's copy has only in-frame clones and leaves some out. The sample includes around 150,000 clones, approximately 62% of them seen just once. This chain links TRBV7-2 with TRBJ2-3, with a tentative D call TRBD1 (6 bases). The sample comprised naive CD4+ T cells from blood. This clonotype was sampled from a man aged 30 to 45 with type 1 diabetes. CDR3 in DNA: TGTGCCAGCAGCTTTACAGGGACAGATACGCAGTATTTT. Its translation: CASSFTGTDTQYF.